This TCR beta chain was retrieved from a study of OX40 agonist ivuxolimab in advanced cancers. J was trimmed by 2 bases and V by 5 bases; bases with no gene match: 4. The CDR3 totals 14 residues. Germline CDR1 reads SEHNR; CDR2 reads FQNEAQ (reference sequence). General study findings and limits: On average, CD8+ T cells had more expanded clones than CD4+. No antigen was identified for the clonally expanded peripheral T cells.

Notes on this clone: Its antigen remains unidentified.

Clones were sequenced by immunoSEQ multiplex PCR, and TCRdb holds only the in-frame ones, with some missing. The data contain 80,000 to 100,000 clones, around 90% of them singletons. The chain recombines TRBV7-9 with TRBJ1-1; 8 bases line up with TRBD1. The input for sequencing was CD4+ or CD8+ T cells sorted from blood, taken in a trial of the OX40 agonist ivuxolimab. This clonotype was sampled from an adult with an advanced solid tumor such as melanoma, head and neck, liver or kidney cancer. The CDR3 loop is CASSRDRGNTEAFF. In DNA form, the CDR3 reads TGTGCCAGCAGCCGAGACAGGGGAAACACTGAAGCTTTCTTT.